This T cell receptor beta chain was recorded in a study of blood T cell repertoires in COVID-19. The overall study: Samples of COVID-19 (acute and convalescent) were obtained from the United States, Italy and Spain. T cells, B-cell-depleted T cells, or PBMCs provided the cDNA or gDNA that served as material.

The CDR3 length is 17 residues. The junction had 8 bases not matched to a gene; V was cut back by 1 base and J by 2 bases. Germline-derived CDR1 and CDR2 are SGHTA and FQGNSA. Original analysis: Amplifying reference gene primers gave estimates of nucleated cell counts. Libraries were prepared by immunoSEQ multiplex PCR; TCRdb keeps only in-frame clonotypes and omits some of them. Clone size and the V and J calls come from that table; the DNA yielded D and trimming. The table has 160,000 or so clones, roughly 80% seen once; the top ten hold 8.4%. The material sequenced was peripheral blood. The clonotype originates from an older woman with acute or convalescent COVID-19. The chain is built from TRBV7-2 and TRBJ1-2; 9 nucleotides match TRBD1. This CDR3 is CASSLGGPGQGNYGYTF. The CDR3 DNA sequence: TGTGCCAGCAGCTTAGGAGGTCCGGGACAGGGAAACTATGGCTACACCTTC.